These T cell receptor beta chains were read from a single sample in a study of Ad26.COV2.S vaccination and SARS-CoV-2 variants. Sequencing was performed with immunoSEQ multiplex PCR; in TCRdb, only in-frame clones are kept and a portion is missing. The profile shows roughly 420,000 clones, nearly 90% of them singletons. The sequenced sample was peripheral blood, obtained in a trial of Ad26.COV2.S vaccine versus placebo. These receptors originate from a person aged 18-60 years who received the Ad26.COV2.S COVID-19 vaccine or a placebo. Both conserved end residues are part of each CDR3. The D gene is left open where the match is weak. Clone sizes are given selectively: once, few, many, or a class where the clone is expanded.

j_call: TRBJ1-1
v_call: TRBV12-5
d_call: -
cdr3_length: 14
clone_size: -
cdr3_nt: TGTGCTAGTGCCGCCCCGGGGAGACAAACTGAAGCTTTCTTT
cdr3_aa: CASAAPGRQTEAFF

j_call: TRBJ2-7
v_call: TRBV6-5
d_call: -
cdr3_length: 12
clone_size: -
cdr3_nt: TGTGCCAGCGTCAAACGCTCCTACGAGCAGTACTTC
cdr3_aa: CASVKRSYEQYF

j_call: TRBJ1-4
v_call: TRBV25-1
d_call: TRBD1
cdr3_length: 14
clone_size: once
cdr3_nt: TGTGCCAGCGGTGGACAGGGGACTAATGAAAAACTGTTTTTT
cdr3_aa: CASGGQGTNEKLFF

j_call: TRBJ1-5
v_call: TRBV27
d_call: -
cdr3_length: 13
clone_size: -
cdr3_nt: TGTGCCAGCAGTTTATCAGGGAATCAGCCCCAGCATTTT
cdr3_aa: CASSLSGNQPQHF

j_call: TRBJ1-1
v_call: TRBV28
d_call: -
cdr3_length: 15
clone_size: -
cdr3_nt: TGTGCCAGCAGCGCTCCCGGGGGGGCGAACACTGAAGCTTTCTTT
cdr3_aa: CASSAPGGANTEAFF

j_call: TRBJ2-2
v_call: TRBV5-1
d_call: -
cdr3_length: 16
clone_size: -
cdr3_nt: TGCGCCAGCAGCTTGGGTCTTAGTATTGACACCGGGGAGCTGTTTTTT
cdr3_aa: CASSLGLSIDTGELFF

j_call: TRBJ1-2
v_call: TRBV7-2
d_call: -
cdr3_length: 14
clone_size: -
cdr3_nt: TGTGCCAGCAGCTTAATGGTCACTAACTATGGCTACACCTTC
cdr3_aa: CASSLMVTNYGYTF

j_call: TRBJ1-4
v_call: TRBV29-1
d_call: -
cdr3_length: 15
clone_size: -
cdr3_nt: TGCAGCGTTGAAGTCACGGGGGGATGGAGTGAAAAACTGTTTTTT
cdr3_aa: CSVEVTGGWSEKLFF

j_call: TRBJ2-3
v_call: TRBV5-1
d_call: -
cdr3_length: 15
clone_size: -
cdr3_nt: TGCGCCAGCAGCTTGGTAACGGGGAGCACAGATACGCAGTATTTT
cdr3_aa: CASSLVTGSTDTQYF

j_call: TRBJ1-2
v_call: TRBV10-3
d_call: -
cdr3_length: 16
clone_size: -
cdr3_nt: TGTGCCATCAGTGAGTCCCGCGAAGGAACGGACTATGGCTACACCTTC
cdr3_aa: CAISESREGTDYGYTF

j_call: TRBJ2-7
v_call: TRBV5-1
d_call: -
cdr3_length: 13
clone_size: few
cdr3_nt: TGCGCCAGCAGCTCAAACGAGAGGGGGGAGCAGTACTTC
cdr3_aa: CASSSNERGEQYF

j_call: TRBJ2-1
v_call: TRBV11-2
d_call: TRBD2
cdr3_length: 15
clone_size: -
cdr3_nt: TGTGTCAGCAGCTCTACTAGCGGGGGGGCCTATGAGCAGTTCTTC
cdr3_aa: CVSSSTSGGAYEQFF

j_call: TRBJ1-1
v_call: TRBV27
d_call: -
cdr3_length: 14
clone_size: -
cdr3_nt: TGTGCCAGCAGTTTAGGATATATGAACACTGAAGCTTTCTTT
cdr3_aa: CASSLGYMNTEAFF

j_call: TRBJ2-3
v_call: TRBV5-1
d_call: TRBD2
cdr3_length: 14
clone_size: -
cdr3_nt: TGCGCCAGCAGCTTGCCTAGCGGTACAGATACGCAGTATTTT
cdr3_aa: CASSLPSGTDTQYF

j_call: TRBJ2-1
v_call: TRBV4-2
d_call: -
cdr3_length: 14
clone_size: -
cdr3_nt: TGTGCCAGCAGCCAAGCGGGAGTGGAAAATGAGCAGTTCTTC
cdr3_aa: CASSQAGVENEQFF

j_call: TRBJ2-1
v_call: TRBV7-3
d_call: TRBD1
cdr3_length: 15
clone_size: -
cdr3_nt: TGTGCCAGCAGCGAAGGGACAGTTTCCTACAATGAGCAGTTCTTC
cdr3_aa: CASSEGTVSYNEQFF

j_call: TRBJ2-4
v_call: TRBV4-3
d_call: -
cdr3_length: 16
clone_size: -
cdr3_nt: TGCGCCAGCAGCCAAGACAACGGGGTAGCCAAAAACATTCAGTACTTC
cdr3_aa: CASSQDNGVAKNIQYF

j_call: TRBJ2-1
v_call: TRBV7-9
d_call: TRBD2
cdr3_length: 16
clone_size: -
cdr3_nt: TGTGCCAGCAGCTTATGGACCGGACTAGCCTACAATGAGCAGTTCTTC
cdr3_aa: CASSLWTGLAYNEQFF

j_call: TRBJ1-1
v_call: TRBV9
d_call: TRBD1
cdr3_length: 16
clone_size: -
cdr3_nt: TGTGCCAGCAGCGTAACCCCGGGACAGGCTAATACTGAAGCTTTCTTT
cdr3_aa: CASSVTPGQANTEAFF

j_call: TRBJ2-3
v_call: TRBV15
d_call: -
cdr3_length: 13
clone_size: -
cdr3_nt: TGTGCCACCAGCAGAAACCCCCCAGATACGCAGTATTTT
cdr3_aa: CATSRNPPDTQYF

j_call: TRBJ2-3
v_call: TRBV7-9
d_call: -
cdr3_length: 14
clone_size: -
cdr3_nt: TGTGCCAGCAGCACGGACCGGACCACAGATACGCAGTATTTT
cdr3_aa: CASSTDRTTDTQYF

j_call: TRBJ1-1
v_call: TRBV2
d_call: -
cdr3_length: 14
clone_size: -
cdr3_nt: TGTGCCAGCAATAGGGACGGAGTGAACACTGAAGCTTTCTTT
cdr3_aa: CASNRDGVNTEAFF

j_call: TRBJ2-1
v_call: TRBV4-3
d_call: -
cdr3_length: 14
clone_size: -
cdr3_nt: TGCGCCAGCAGCCAAGCAAGGGGTTTTGGGGAGCAGTTCTTC
cdr3_aa: CASSQARGFGEQFF

j_call: TRBJ1-2
v_call: TRBV18
d_call: TRBD1
cdr3_length: 16
clone_size: -
cdr3_nt: TGTGCCAGCTCACCACAGGGGGCCCAGACCCCCTATGGCTACACCTTC
cdr3_aa: CASSPQGAQTPYGYTF

j_call: TRBJ1-5
v_call: TRBV18
d_call: -
cdr3_length: 13
clone_size: -
cdr3_nt: TGTGCCAGCTCAGTCGGGGGGGGTCAGCCCCAGCATTTT
cdr3_aa: CASSVGGGQPQHF

j_call: TRBJ1-2
v_call: TRBV18
d_call: TRBD1
cdr3_length: 15
clone_size: once
cdr3_nt: TGTGCCAGCTCACCTAGGGGACAGGGTACCTATGGCTACACCTTC
cdr3_aa: CASSPRGQGTYGYTF

j_call: TRBJ1-5
v_call: TRBV7-9
d_call: -
cdr3_length: 17
clone_size: -
cdr3_nt: TGTGCCAGCAGTCCAAGTTGGCGGGGGGCTTCCAATCAGCCCCAGCATTTT
cdr3_aa: CASSPSWRGASNQPQHF

j_call: TRBJ1-1
v_call: TRBV12-3/TRBV12-4
d_call: TRBD1
cdr3_length: 12
clone_size: -
cdr3_nt: TGTGCCAGCAGTCCGGGACAGGTTGAAGCTTTCTTT
cdr3_aa: CASSPGQVEAFF

j_call: TRBJ1-2
v_call: TRBV28
d_call: -
cdr3_length: 14
clone_size: -
cdr3_nt: TGTGCCAGCAGTTCCCCAGGGACGGGTTATGGCTACACCTTC
cdr3_aa: CASSSPGTGYGYTF

j_call: TRBJ1-5
v_call: TRBV4-1
d_call: -
cdr3_length: 16
clone_size: -
cdr3_nt: TGCGCCAGCAGCCCTTGGAGGGGACATAGCAATCAGCCCCAGCATTTT
cdr3_aa: CASSPWRGHSNQPQHF

j_call: TRBJ2-3
v_call: TRBV11-2
d_call: -
cdr3_length: 14
clone_size: -
cdr3_nt: TGTGCCAGCAGCTTAGCGGGCGGCACAGATACGCAGTATTTT
cdr3_aa: CASSLAGGTDTQYF

j_call: TRBJ2-3
v_call: TRBV3-1/TRBV3-2
d_call: -
cdr3_length: 11
clone_size: few
cdr3_nt: TGTGCCAGCAGCGAAGAAGGTTCGCAGTATTTT
cdr3_aa: CASSEEGSQYF

j_call: TRBJ1-1
v_call: TRBV7-2
d_call: -
cdr3_length: 16
clone_size: -
cdr3_nt: TGTGCCAGCAGCCCCTCCCCCCGAGGGAGTTCCACTGAAGCTTTCTTT
cdr3_aa: CASSPSPRGSSTEAFF

j_call: TRBJ2-5
v_call: TRBV27
d_call: -
cdr3_length: 15
clone_size: few
cdr3_nt: TGTGCCAGCAGTCTCATAGGACAGACCCGGGAGACCCAGTACTTC
cdr3_aa: CASSLIGQTRETQYF

j_call: TRBJ2-6
v_call: TRBV2
d_call: -
cdr3_length: 16
clone_size: -
cdr3_nt: TGTGCCAGCAGTAGGACGCTAGTCTCTGGGGCCAACGTCCTGACTTTC
cdr3_aa: CASSRTLVSGANVLTF

j_call: TRBJ1-5
v_call: TRBV5-1
d_call: -
cdr3_length: 15
clone_size: -
cdr3_nt: TGCGCCAGCAGCGCCCAGGGAGGCGGCAATCAGCCCCAGCATTTT
cdr3_aa: CASSAQGGGNQPQHF

j_call: TRBJ2-7
v_call: TRBV9
d_call: -
cdr3_length: 14
clone_size: -
cdr3_nt: TGTGCCAGCAGCGTAGGCGAGATATCCTACGAGCAGTACTTC
cdr3_aa: CASSVGEISYEQYF

j_call: TRBJ2-1
v_call: TRBV20-1
d_call: TRBD2
cdr3_length: 11
clone_size: -
cdr3_nt: TGCAGTACAAGCGGGGGGAATGAGCAGTTCTTC
cdr3_aa: CSTSGGNEQFF

j_call: TRBJ2-2
v_call: TRBV7-9
d_call: -
cdr3_length: 14
clone_size: once
cdr3_nt: TGTGCCAGCAGCTTAGGCGGGACAACCGGGGAGCTGTTTTTT
cdr3_aa: CASSLGGTTGELFF

j_call: TRBJ2-2
v_call: TRBV1
d_call: -
cdr3_length: 12
clone_size: -
cdr3_nt: TGCACCAGCAGCCTTTACACCGGGGAGCTGTTTTTT
cdr3_aa: CTSSLYTGELFF

j_call: TRBJ1-2
v_call: TRBV5-1
d_call: -
cdr3_length: 12
clone_size: -
cdr3_nt: TGCGCCAGCAGCGTAAAGGGGGACACCTTCACCTTC
cdr3_aa: CASSVKGDTFTF

j_call: TRBJ2-5
v_call: TRBV27
d_call: -
cdr3_length: 15
clone_size: -
cdr3_nt: TGTGCCAGCAGAGACAGAACGAGGGGTCAAGAGACCCAGTACTTC
cdr3_aa: CASRDRTRGQETQYF

j_call: TRBJ1-5
v_call: TRBV6-2/TRBV6-3
d_call: -
cdr3_length: 15
clone_size: -
cdr3_nt: TGTGCCAGCAGTTGGGGGGGGGCCGGCAATCAGCCCCAGCATTTT
cdr3_aa: CASSWGGAGNQPQHF

j_call: TRBJ1-3
v_call: TRBV2
d_call: -
cdr3_length: 13
clone_size: -
cdr3_nt: TGTGCCAGCAACAGCTACTCTGGAAACACCATATATTTT
cdr3_aa: CASNSYSGNTIYF

j_call: TRBJ2-6
v_call: TRBV4-1
d_call: -
cdr3_length: 21
clone_size: -
cdr3_nt: TGCGCCAGCAGCCAAGAGAATGGGGGACTTCTCCTCTTCTCTGGGGCCAACGTCCTGACTTTC
cdr3_aa: CASSQENGGLLLFSGANVLTF

j_call: TRBJ1-2
v_call: TRBV11-2
d_call: -
cdr3_length: 15
clone_size: -
cdr3_nt: TGTGCCAGCAGCTTAGTCTTAGGAGGGGCTGGTGGCTACACCTTC
cdr3_aa: CASSLVLGGAGGYTF

j_call: TRBJ2-1
v_call: TRBV14
d_call: -
cdr3_length: 14
clone_size: -
cdr3_nt: TGTGCCAGCAGCCAAGATTCTCGGAGGATTGAGCAGTTCTTC
cdr3_aa: CASSQDSRRIEQFF

j_call: TRBJ2-5
v_call: TRBV7-3
d_call: TRBD1
cdr3_length: 15
clone_size: -
cdr3_nt: TGTGCCAGCAGCCTACATGCAGGGGGTGGGGAGACCCAGTACTTC
cdr3_aa: CASSLHAGGGETQYF

j_call: TRBJ1-1
v_call: TRBV11-2
d_call: -
cdr3_length: 14
clone_size: -
cdr3_nt: TGTGCCAGCAGCTCAGGGGTCCGTTACACTGAAGCTTTCTTT
cdr3_aa: CASSSGVRYTEAFF

j_call: TRBJ1-2
v_call: TRBV28
d_call: -
cdr3_length: 13
clone_size: -
cdr3_nt: TGTGCCAGCAACCTGAGAGCAGTCTATGGCTACACCTTC
cdr3_aa: CASNLRAVYGYTF

j_call: TRBJ2-2
v_call: TRBV3-1/TRBV3-2
d_call: -
cdr3_length: 14
clone_size: once
cdr3_nt: TGTGCCAGCAGACTACAGGGACCCCTCGGGGAGCTGTTTTTT
cdr3_aa: CASRLQGPLGELFF

j_call: TRBJ2-2
v_call: TRBV29-1
d_call: -
cdr3_length: 15
clone_size: -
cdr3_nt: TGCAGCGTTGTTTACGGACAGCCGAACACCGGGGAGCTGTTTTTT
cdr3_aa: CSVVYGQPNTGELFF

j_call: TRBJ1-1
v_call: TRBV10-3
d_call: -
cdr3_length: 14
clone_size: -
cdr3_nt: TGTGCCATCAACCCAGGGGTAGGAATCACTGAAGCTTTCTTT
cdr3_aa: CAINPGVGITEAFF

j_call: TRBJ1-5
v_call: TRBV10-3
d_call: -
cdr3_length: 13
clone_size: -
cdr3_nt: TGTGCCATCAGTTCCGGGTGGGGTCAGCCCCAGCATTTT
cdr3_aa: CAISSGWGQPQHF

j_call: TRBJ1-5
v_call: TRBV4-2
d_call: -
cdr3_length: 13
clone_size: -
cdr3_nt: TGTGCCAGCAGCCAAGATCGAGATCAGCCCCAGCATTTT
cdr3_aa: CASSQDRDQPQHF

j_call: TRBJ1-2
v_call: TRBV28
d_call: -
cdr3_length: 14
clone_size: -
cdr3_nt: TGTGCCAGCAGTTTGTTATGGGGCGGGGGGGGCTACACCTTC
cdr3_aa: CASSLLWGGGGYTF

j_call: TRBJ1-2
v_call: TRBV12-3/TRBV12-4
d_call: TRBD1
cdr3_length: 13
clone_size: -
cdr3_nt: TGTGCCAGCAGTCAGGGACAGGGCTATGGCTACACCTTC
cdr3_aa: CASSQGQGYGYTF

j_call: TRBJ1-2
v_call: TRBV6-5
d_call: -
cdr3_length: 13
clone_size: -
cdr3_nt: TGTGCCAGCAGGCGACGGACTAACTATGGCTACACCTTC
cdr3_aa: CASRRRTNYGYTF

j_call: TRBJ2-1
v_call: TRBV11-3
d_call: -
cdr3_length: 15
clone_size: -
cdr3_nt: TGTGCCAGCCCGACCACCCACAGCTCCTACAATGAGCAGTTCTTC
cdr3_aa: CASPTTHSSYNEQFF